The clone carrying this T cell receptor beta chain has more than one count but fewer than ten. This specimen comes from a study of patients and donors after allogeneic stem cell transplantation. Trimming took off 6 bases at V and 0 bases at J, with 15 bases between the two ends. This CDR3 is 15 amino acids long. Germline assignment: CDR1 SGHRS and CDR2 YFSETQ. TCRdb reprocessed the RT-PCR reads with MiXCR, giving one entry per CDR3 protein. This table has about 90,000 distinct CDR3 sequences, around 49% appearing once. This chain joins TRBV5-1 and TRBJ1-1; D perhaps matches TRBD1 (6 bases). The TCR was taken from a human donor who was either an allogeneic HSCT recipient or a stem cell or donor lymphocyte infusion donor (not recorded which). It is not recorded whose cells these are; they may come from a transplant donor. Sequenced material: blood, either unsorted or a sorted T cell fraction (not recorded which). CDR3 protein: CASNAGTPMNTEAFF. CDR3 DNA: TGCGCCAGCAACGCCGGGACACCCATGAACACTGAAGCTTTCTTT.